This TCR beta chain was sequenced for a study of OX40 agonist ivuxolimab in advanced cancers. Across the study: Dose-escalation patients suffered from hepatocellular carcinoma, melanoma, renal cell or head and neck cancer.

This CDR3 is 13 amino acids long. CDR1 is MNHNY and CDR2 is SVGAGI in the germline V gene (reference sequence). Between the trimmed V and J ends, which lost 7 bases and 10 bases, there was a span of 17 bases. Generated by immunoSEQ multiplex PCR, the TCRdb table keeps only in-frame clones and is missing some. Of about 51,000 clones in the sample, about 78% were seen once. This TCR derives from an adult with an advanced solid tumor such as melanoma, head and neck, liver or kidney cancer. The chain employs TRBV6-6 and TRBJ1-5, with D unresolved. Sample: CD4+ or CD8+ T cells sorted from blood, taken in a trial of the OX40 agonist ivuxolimab. CDR3 DNA sequence: TGTGCCAGCATGCCCATCACCAAGGGCCCCCAGCATTTT. Its translation is CASMPITKGPQHF.